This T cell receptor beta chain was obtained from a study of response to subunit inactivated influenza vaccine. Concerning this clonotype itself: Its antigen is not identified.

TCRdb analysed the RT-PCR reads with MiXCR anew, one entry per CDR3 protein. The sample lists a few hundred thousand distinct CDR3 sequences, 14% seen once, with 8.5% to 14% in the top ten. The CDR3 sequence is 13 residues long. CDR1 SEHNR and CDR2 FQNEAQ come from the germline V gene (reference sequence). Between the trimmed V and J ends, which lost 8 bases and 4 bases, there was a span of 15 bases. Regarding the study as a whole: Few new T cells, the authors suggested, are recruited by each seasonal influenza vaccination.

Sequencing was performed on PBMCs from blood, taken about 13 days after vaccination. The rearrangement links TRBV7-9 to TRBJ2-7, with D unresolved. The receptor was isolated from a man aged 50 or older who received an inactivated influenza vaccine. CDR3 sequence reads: CASGTFRSYEQYF. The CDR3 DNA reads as TGTGCCAGCGGTACGTTTCGGTCATACGAGCAGTACTTC.